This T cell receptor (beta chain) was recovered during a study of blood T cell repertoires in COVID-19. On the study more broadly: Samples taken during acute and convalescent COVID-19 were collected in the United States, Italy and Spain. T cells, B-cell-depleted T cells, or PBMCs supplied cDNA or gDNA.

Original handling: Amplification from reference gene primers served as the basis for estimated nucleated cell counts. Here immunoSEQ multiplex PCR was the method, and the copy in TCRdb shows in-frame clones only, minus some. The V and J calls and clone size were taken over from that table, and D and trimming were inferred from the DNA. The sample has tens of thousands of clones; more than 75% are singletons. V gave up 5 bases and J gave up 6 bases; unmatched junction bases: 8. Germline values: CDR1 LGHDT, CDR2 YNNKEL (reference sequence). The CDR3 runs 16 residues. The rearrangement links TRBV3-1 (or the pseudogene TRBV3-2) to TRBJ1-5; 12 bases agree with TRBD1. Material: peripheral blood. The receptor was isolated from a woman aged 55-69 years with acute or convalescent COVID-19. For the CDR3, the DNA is TGTGCCAGCAGCGCCGGGACAGGGGGCTCCGGTCAGCCCCAGCATTTT. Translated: CASSAGTGGSGQPQHF.